Listed below are T cell receptor beta chains from one sample, sequenced in a study of cytomegalovirus exposure and HLA in healthy donors. Method: immunoSEQ multiplex PCR; TCRdb's copy keeps in-frame clones and lacks some. The table lists about 150,000 clones, over 70% of them singletons. What was sequenced was PBMCs. The receptors stem from a man younger than 45 in good health and CMV-seronegative. Both conserved end residues are part of each CDR3. Fields, in order: clone size, J gene, V gene, CDR3 protein. Clone sizes are given selectively: once, few, many, or a class where the clone is expanded.

size: -
J: TRBJ2-5
V: TRBV5-4
CDR3: CASSFPGTGQETQYF

size: -
J: TRBJ2-7
V: TRBV7-9
CDR3: CASSSSITGGKLYEQYF

size: -
J: TRBJ1-2
V: TRBV30
CDR3: CAGGGDHYGYTF

size: -
J: TRBJ2-3
V: TRBV30
CDR3: CAWRAIAGTSGRTDTQYF

size: -
J: TRBJ2-3
V: TRBV5-1
CDR3: CASSGRSGGGGDTQYF

size: -
J: TRBJ2-7
V: TRBV5-6
CDR3: CASSFRGLEEQYF

size: -
J: TRBJ2-2
V: TRBV5-5
CDR3: CASSLGRGSGELFF

size: -
J: TRBJ1-2
V: TRBV6-5
CDR3: CASTQTGGNGYTF

size: -
J: TRBJ1-5
V: TRBV11-3
CDR3: CASSFGTDFIAINPQHF

size: -
J: TRBJ1-2
V: TRBV28
CDR3: CASRIPQGTNYGYTF

size: once
J: TRBJ2-1
V: TRBV27
CDR3: CASTGGLATDEQFF

size: few
J: TRBJ2-3
V: TRBV7-3
CDR3: CASSPAPGGTQYF

size: -
J: TRBJ2-7
V: TRBV7-6
CDR3: CASSLMREVAYEQYF

size: once
J: TRBJ1-2
V: TRBV4-1
CDR3: CASSLREGTEPFRYGYTF

size: -
J: TRBJ2-7
V: TRBV19
CDR3: CASRAGGAYEQYF

size: -
J: TRBJ2-5
V: TRBV6-4
CDR3: CASSDGGEEETQYF

size: -
J: TRBJ1-1
V: TRBV21-1
CDR3: CASNPGGVTEAFF

size: few
J: TRBJ2-5
V: TRBV7-6
CDR3: CASSRALAGVLQETQYF

size: -
J: TRBJ2-7
V: TRBV18
CDR3: CASSPPNIRSQGEQYF

size: -
J: TRBJ2-2
V: TRBV7-3
CDR3: CASSPSYTGELFF

size: -
J: TRBJ2-7
V: TRBV6-1
CDR3: CASSEGGSSYEQYF

size: -
J: TRBJ1-5
V: TRBV18
CDR3: CASSAGTDTQPQHF

size: -
J: TRBJ1-2
V: TRBV5-4
CDR3: CASSLVTGGDGYTF

size: -
J: TRBJ2-3
V: TRBV7-9
CDR3: CASGGEAGGLPSTDTQYF

size: -
J: TRBJ2-7
V: TRBV6-1
CDR3: CASIRDRVNEQYF

size: -
J: TRBJ1-1
V: TRBV6-5
CDR3: CASSRRADRVQAFF

size: -
J: TRBJ2-3
V: TRBV6-5
CDR3: CASSRLATTDTQYF

size: once
J: TRBJ2-3
V: TRBV27
CDR3: CASRGGGTDTQYF

size: once
J: TRBJ2-1
V: TRBV6-5
CDR3: CASRGGWWQFF

size: -
J: TRBJ1-1
V: TRBV25-1
CDR3: CASAEGGGGDEAFF

size: few
J: TRBJ1-4
V: TRBV4-2
CDR3: CASSQDWVGGNEKLFF

size: -
J: TRBJ2-3
V: TRBV4-2
CDR3: CASSQVLRGNTDTQYF

size: -
J: TRBJ2-7
V: TRBV6-1
CDR3: CASSVQGITYEQYF